These 3 T cell receptor beta chains were sequenced from one sample in a study of T cell repertoires in cytomegalovirus infection. One entry per CDR3 protein, called by TCRdb with MiXCR from the reads. The sample lists approximately 150,000 distinct CDR3 sequences, 6.5% occurring once. The sequenced sample consisted of PBMCs. These TCRs come from a human donor in good health (CMV status not recorded). Some clones in this sample may be carry-over from other donors' samples.

The sample holds a few counts of this clonotype. The chain employs TRBV7-2 and TRBJ2-3; 16 bases map to TRBD2. J lost 7 bases, V lost 6 bases, and 7 bases had no gene match. This CDR3 comprises 16 residues. Looked up from germline, CDR1 is SGHTA and CDR2 is FQGNSA. The CDR3 is CASSQSGLAGGHTQYF. In nucleotides, the CDR3 is TGTGCCAGCAGTCAATCGGGACTAGCGGGGGGGCATACGCAGTATTTT.

This clonotype has ten or more counts. This sequence joins TRBV4-2 and TRBJ2-1; D is undetermined. The CDR3 covers 13 residues. CDR1 is LGHNA, CDR2 YNFKEQ, per germline. V lost 4 bases and J 8 bases, leaving 12 bases between the germline ends. CDR3 amino acids: CASSPSRRHEQFF. In nucleotides, the CDR3 is TGTGCCAGCAGCCCTAGTCGCCGCCATGAGCAGTTCTTC.

This clonotype was found many times. This chain links TRBV4-2 with TRBJ2-7; D unclear. The CDR3 is 15 amino acids. Between the trimmed V and J ends, which lost 0 bases and 2 bases, there was a span of 11 bases. Germline values: CDR1 LGHNA, CDR2 YNFKEQ. The CDR3 coding sequence is TGTGCCAGCAGCCAAGATGGTACGGCCCCCTACGAGCAGTACTTC. Translated: CASSQDGTAPYEQYF.